These T cell receptor beta chains were read from a single sample in a study of CD8 T cells in ankylosing spondylitis. MiXCR, applied by TCRdb to the 5' RACE reads, yields one record per CDR3 protein. Among 130,000 or so distinct CDR3 sequences, 15% to 20% were seen once, and the ten largest hold 30% to 35%. Sequencing was performed on blood, either unsorted or a sorted T cell fraction (not recorded which). These receptors originate from a male donor with ankylosing spondylitis. Each CDR3 is given with its conserved first and last residue. A D gene is named only where the DNA matches it firmly. Some rows mark clone size as missing; the rest say once, few, many or name a class of expanded clone.

>TRBD2|TRBJ2-3|NA|TRBV20-1
TGCAGTGCTACGGGCGCTAGCGGGAGGAGGGATACGCAGTATTTT
CSATGASGRRDTQYF
>NA|TRBJ2-3|NA|TRBV12-3/TRBV12-4
TGTGCCAGCAGTTTAGCCGCGGACAGCGAGTATTTT
CASSLAADSEYF
>TRBD1|TRBJ1-5|NA|TRBV25-1
TGTGCCAGCAGTGACAGGCAGGGGGATTATCAGCCCCAGCATTTT
CASSDRQGDYQPQHF
>NA|TRBJ1-5|NA|TRBV27
TGTGCCAGCAGTTTTCAGGCGGGCAATCAGCCCCAGCATTTT
CASSFQAGNQPQHF
>NA|TRBJ2-7|NA|TRBV6-2/TRBV6-3
TGTGCCAGCAGACCCCGGAGCGCGAGGGGAGAGCAGTACTTC
CASRPRSARGEQYF
>TRBD1|TRBJ2-3|NA|TRBV7-9
TGTGCCAGCAGCCAACAGACAGGGGGCCCAGATACGCAGTATTTT
CASSQQTGGPDTQYF
>TRBD2|TRBJ2-1|few|TRBV5-1
TGCGCCAGCAGCTTGGGGTATACGGGACTAGCGGGAGTTCTGTCCTACAATGAGCAGTTCTTC
CASSLGYTGLAGVLSYNEQFF
>NA|TRBJ1-1|few|TRBV12-3/TRBV12-4
TGTGCCAGCACCTGGGACATAACAAACACTGAAGCTTTCTTT
CASTWDITNTEAFF
>TRBD1|TRBJ2-1|NA|TRBV20-1
TGCAGTTCTAGAGATCGACAGGGGGGTAATGAGCAGTTCTTC
CSSRDRQGGNEQFF
>TRBD2|TRBJ2-1|NA|TRBV2
TGTGCCAGCAGCCGACTAGCGGGAGATGAGCAGTTCTTC
CASSRLAGDEQFF
>TRBD2|TRBJ2-7|NA|TRBV27
TGTGCCAGCAGCCGGACTAGCGGGATTCTCGAGCAGTACTTC
CASSRTSGILEQYF
>NA|TRBJ1-5|NA|TRBV28
TGTGCCAGCAGTTTATTAAGGAGGGGCAATCAGCCCCAGCATTTT
CASSLLRRGNQPQHF
>TRBD1|TRBJ1-1|few|TRBV9
TGTGCCAGAAGGGACAGGGGGCCGAACACTGAAGCTTTCTTT
CARRDRGPNTEAFF
>TRBD2|TRBJ2-1|NA|TRBV27
TGTGCCAGCATTGATTGGCGGGAGGGGTACAATGAGCAGTTCTTC
CASIDWREGYNEQFF
>NA|TRBJ2-1|NA|TRBV11-2
TGTGCCAGCAGCTTTGAGGGAACTAGCCTTCGCAATGAGCAGTTCTTC
CASSFEGTSLRNEQFF
>NA|TRBJ2-7|many|TRBV29-1
TGCAGCGTTGCTTCGATCAGGAGACCCTACGAGCAGTACTTC
CSVASIRRPYEQYF
>NA|TRBJ2-1|NA|TRBV6-1
TGTGCCGGCAAAAAATACAATGAGCAGTTCTTC
CAGKKYNEQFF
>TRBD1|TRBJ2-2|few|TRBV7-9
TGTGCCAGCAGCTTCGGACAGGGGCCAAACACCGGGGAGCTGTTTTTT
CASSFGQGPNTGELFF
>NA|TRBJ1-3|few|TRBV20-1
TGCAGTGCTAGAGATCTCGCAGGTACCTCTGGAAACACCATATATTTT
CSARDLAGTSGNTIYF
>TRBD2|TRBJ2-1|many|TRBV27
TGTGCCAGCAGTCCGGGGACTAGCGGGAAGGGTGAGCAGTTCTTC
CASSPGTSGKGEQFF
>NA|TRBJ2-1|many|TRBV29-1
TGCAGCGTTGAAGAAAGGTACAATGAGCAGTTCTTC
CSVEERYNEQFF
>TRBD1|TRBJ2-2|NA|TRBV9
TGTGCCAGCACCGGGACAGGGGACACCGGGGAGCTGTTTTTT
CASTGTGDTGELFF
>NA|TRBJ2-1|NA|TRBV7-8
TGTGCCAGCAGCCCCCCTCGGGCGGGACCTTCCTACAATGAGCAGTTCTTC
CASSPPRAGPSYNEQFF
>NA|TRBJ2-7|once|TRBV5-4
TGTGCCAGCAGCTTGAGGGTAGGCCCCTACGAGCAGTACTTC
CASSLRVGPYEQYF
>NA|TRBJ2-1|few|TRBV7-2
TGTGCCAGCAGCGCAATTAGAGAGCAGTTCTTC
CASSAIREQFF
>NA|TRBJ2-7|many|TRBV28
TGTGCCAGCAGTTTAGCGGGGGACAGCTCCTACGAGCAGTACTTC
CASSLAGDSSYEQYF
>TRBD2|TRBJ2-7|NA|TRBV5-5
TGTGCCAGCAGCTTGGATCAACTAGCGGGAACCTACGAGCAGTACTTC
CASSLDQLAGTYEQYF
>NA|TRBJ2-1|few|TRBV24-1
TGTGCCACCAGTGATTTGGGAAGCCAGACTTGGGGTTCGGAGCAGTTCTTC
CATSDLGSQTWGSEQFF
>NA|TRBJ2-7|few|TRBV4-1
TGCGCCAGCAGCCAGGCCCCGACTAGCTACGAGCAGTACTTC
CASSQAPTSYEQYF
>TRBD2|TRBJ2-1|NA|TRBV4-3
TGCGCCAGCAGCCAAGAGGGACTAGCGGGAGGTAGTGAGCAGTTCTTC
CASSQEGLAGGSEQFF
>TRBD1|TRBJ2-7|NA|TRBV7-9
TGTGCCAGCACCCCAGCCAGGGGGCAATACGAGCAGTACTTC
CASTPARGQYEQYF
>TRBD2|TRBJ2-1|few|TRBV20-1
TGCAGTGCTAGTAGTGAGCTAGCGGGAGGCCCTTCCTACAATGAGCAGTTCTTC
CSASSELAGGPSYNEQFF
>TRBD1|TRBJ2-1|few|TRBV27
TGTGCCAGCAGCTGGACAGGGGATGAGCAGTTCTTC
CASSWTGDEQFF